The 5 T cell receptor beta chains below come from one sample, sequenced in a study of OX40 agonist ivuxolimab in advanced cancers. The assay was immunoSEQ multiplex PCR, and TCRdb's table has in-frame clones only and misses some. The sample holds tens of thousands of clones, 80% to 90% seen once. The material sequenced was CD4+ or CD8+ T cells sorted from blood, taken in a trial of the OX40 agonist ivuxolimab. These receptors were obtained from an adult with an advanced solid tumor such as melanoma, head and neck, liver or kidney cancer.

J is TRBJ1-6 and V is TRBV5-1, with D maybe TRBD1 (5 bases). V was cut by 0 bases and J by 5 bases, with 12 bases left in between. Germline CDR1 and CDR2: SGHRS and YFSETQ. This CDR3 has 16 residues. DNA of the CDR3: TGCGCCAGCAGCTTGGGTGTCAGGGAGGATAATTCACCCCTCCACTTT. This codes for CASSLGVREDNSPLHF.

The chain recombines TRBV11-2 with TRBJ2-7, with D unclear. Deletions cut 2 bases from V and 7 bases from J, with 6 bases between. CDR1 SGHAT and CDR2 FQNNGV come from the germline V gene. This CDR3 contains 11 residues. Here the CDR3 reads CASSLLGEQYF. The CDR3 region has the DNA TGTGCCAGCAGCTTATTGGGTGAGCAGTACTTC. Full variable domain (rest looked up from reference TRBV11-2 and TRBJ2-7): EAGVAQSPRYKIIEKRQSVAFWCNPISGHATLYWYQQILGQGPKLLIQFQNNGVVDDSQLPKDRFSAERLKGVDSTLKIQPAKLEDSAVYLCASSLLGEQYFGPGTRLTVT.

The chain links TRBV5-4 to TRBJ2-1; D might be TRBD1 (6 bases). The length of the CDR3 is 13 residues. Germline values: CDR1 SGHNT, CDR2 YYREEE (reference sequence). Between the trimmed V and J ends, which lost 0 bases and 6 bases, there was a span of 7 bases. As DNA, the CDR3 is TGTGCCAGCAGCTTGGACAGGGTCAATGAGCAGTTCTTC. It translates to CASSLDRVNEQFF.

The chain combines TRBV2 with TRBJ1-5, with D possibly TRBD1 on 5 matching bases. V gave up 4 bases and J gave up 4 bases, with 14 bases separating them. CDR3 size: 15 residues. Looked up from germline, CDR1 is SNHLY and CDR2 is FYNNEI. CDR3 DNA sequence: TGTGCCAGCAGTGTCTGGGGCGCGGGGAATCAGCCCCAGCATTTT. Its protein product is CASSVWGAGNQPQHF. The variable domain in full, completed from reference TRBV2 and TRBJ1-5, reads EPEVTQTPSHQVTQMGQEVILRCVPISNHLYFYWYRQILGQKVEFLVSFYNNEISEKSEIFDDQFSVERPDGSNFTLKIRSTKLEDSAMYFCASSVWGAGNQPQHFGDGTRLSIL.

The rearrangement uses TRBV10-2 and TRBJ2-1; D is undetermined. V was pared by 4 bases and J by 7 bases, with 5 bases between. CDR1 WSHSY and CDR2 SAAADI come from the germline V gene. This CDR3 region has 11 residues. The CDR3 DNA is TGCGCCAGCAGTGGGGGAAATGAGCAGTTCTTC. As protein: CASSGGNEQFF.